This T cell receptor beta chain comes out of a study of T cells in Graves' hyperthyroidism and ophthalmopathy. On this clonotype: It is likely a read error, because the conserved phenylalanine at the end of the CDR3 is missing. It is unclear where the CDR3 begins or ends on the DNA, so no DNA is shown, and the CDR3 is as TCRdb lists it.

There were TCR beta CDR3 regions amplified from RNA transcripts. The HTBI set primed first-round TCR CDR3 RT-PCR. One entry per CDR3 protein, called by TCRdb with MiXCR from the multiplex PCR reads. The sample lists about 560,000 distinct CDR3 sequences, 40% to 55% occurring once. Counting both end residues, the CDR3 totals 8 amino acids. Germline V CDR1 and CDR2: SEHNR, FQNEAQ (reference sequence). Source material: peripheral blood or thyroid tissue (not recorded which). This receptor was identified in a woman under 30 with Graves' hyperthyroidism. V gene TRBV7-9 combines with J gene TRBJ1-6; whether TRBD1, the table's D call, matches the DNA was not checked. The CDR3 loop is CASSQEGR.